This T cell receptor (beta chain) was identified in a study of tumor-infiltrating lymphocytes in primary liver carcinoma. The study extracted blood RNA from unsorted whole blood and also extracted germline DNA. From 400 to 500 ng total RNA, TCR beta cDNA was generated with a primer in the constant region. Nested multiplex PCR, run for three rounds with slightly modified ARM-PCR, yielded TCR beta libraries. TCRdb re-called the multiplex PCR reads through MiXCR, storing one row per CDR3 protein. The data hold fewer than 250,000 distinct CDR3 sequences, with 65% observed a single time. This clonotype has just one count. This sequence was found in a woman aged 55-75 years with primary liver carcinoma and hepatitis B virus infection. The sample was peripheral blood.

Here the CDR3 reads CASSLGISYQETQYF. Here the CDR3 DNA reads TGTGCCAGCAGCTTGGGGATTTCGTACCAAGAGACCCAGTACTTC. The J gene is TRBJ2-5, the V gene TRBV11-1; D uncertain. The germline V gene encodes CDR1 SGHAT and CDR2 FQDESV (reference sequence). There are 15 residues in the CDR3. V was pared by 3 bases and J by 0 bases, with 11 bases between.